The 12 T cell receptor beta chains below were found in one sample sequenced in a study of CD8 T cells in Susac syndrome. RNA amounts of about 0.5 to 1 ug underwent reverse transcription with random hexamers. TCRdb fed the immunoSEQ multiplex PCR reads into MiXCR, producing one record per CDR3 protein. The sample holds 140,000 to 150,000 distinct CDR3 sequences, approximately 93% seen once. The material sequenced was CD4+ T cells from PBMCs. The origin of the receptors is a human donor in good health.

The V and J genes are TRBV30 and TRBJ2-2; D unresolved. The CDR3 sequence is 14 residues long. Trimming stripped 0 bases from V and 1 base from J, with 6 bases between. Germline assignment: CDR1 GTSNPN and CDR2 SVGIG (reference sequence). CDR3 coding DNA: TGTGCCTGGAGTGTCAGCAGGAACACCGGGGAGCTGTTTTTT. Translating it yields CAWSVSRNTGELFF.

The chain has TRBV12-5 and TRBJ1-1, with D uncertain. CDR1 is LGHNT, CDR2 FRNRAP, per germline. Trimming pared 1 base from V and 1 base from J, leaving 4 bases between. The CDR3 totals 13 residues. This chain's CDR3 is CASGLATNTEAFF. The DNA of the CDR3 is TGTGCTAGTGGTTTGGCAACGAACACTGAAGCTTTCTTT.

The V gene is TRBV7-9, the J gene TRBJ2-1; the D gene is possibly TRBD2 (6 bases). The CDR3 has 15 residues. V was shortened by 3 bases and J by 4 bases, with 13 bases between the two germline ends. CDR1 SEHNR and CDR2 FQNEAQ come from the germline V gene (reference sequence). The CDR3 is CASSLRSGHYNEQFF. The CDR3, as DNA: TGTGCCAGCAGCTTGAGGAGCGGGCATTACAATGAGCAGTTCTTC.

This rearrangement joins TRBV2 to TRBJ2-7; 8 bases fit TRBD1. Germline loops: CDR1 SNHLY, CDR2 FYNNEI. Losses at the gene ends were 4 bases for V and 2 bases for J; bases not matched to a gene: 1. The length of the CDR3 is 13 residues. DNA for the CDR3: TGTGCCAGCAGTGGGACAGGGACCTACGAGCAGTACTTC. This translates into CASSGTGTYEQYF.

The V and J genes are TRBV6-6 and TRBJ2-5; TRBD2 matches 10 bases. The CDR3 has 14 residues. With V trimmed by 4 bases and J by 5 bases, 4 bases remained unmatched. Germline CDR1 and CDR2: MNHNY and SVGAGI (reference sequence). CDR3 loop: CASSSSGRRETQYF. The CDR3 region has the DNA TGTGCCAGCAGTTCTAGCGGGAGAAGGGAGACCCAGTACTTC.

The chain couples TRBV29-1 to TRBJ2-7; no firm D call. Germline-derived CDR1 and CDR2 are SQVTM and ANQGSEA. V was trimmed by 3 bases and J by 4 bases, leaving 4 bases between them. This CDR3 has 10 amino acids. CDR3 region: CSVEDYEQYF. CDR3 bases: TGCAGCGTTGAGGATTACGAGCAGTACTTC.

The chain employs TRBV4-1 and TRBJ2-4; tentative D call: TRBD1 (5 bases). Germline assignment: CDR1 MGHRA and CDR2 YSYEKL. The CDR3 covers 14 residues. Trimming cost V 0 bases and J 7 bases, with 10 bases left between them. The CDR3 region is CASSQDQGSNIQYF. The CDR3 DNA sequence: TGCGCCAGCAGCCAAGATCAGGGTTCGAACATTCAGTACTTC.

The V and J genes are TRBV28 and TRBJ2-6; D may be TRBD2 (6 bases). Trimming stripped 6 bases from V and 0 bases from J, with 18 bases between. Germline V lookup: CDR1 MDHEN, CDR2 SYDVKM. The CDR3 consists of 18 residues. The CDR3 DNA reads as TGTGCCAGCAGCTCCCGACGGGGACTCAACTCTGGGGCCAACGTCCTGACTTTC. Protein: CASSSRRGLNSGANVLTF.

The gene calls are TRBV29-1 and TRBJ2-3; D is undetermined. CDR3 length equals 12 residues. Trimming removed 4 bases from V and 2 bases from J, with 7 bases in between. CDR1 and CDR2 from the germline V gene are SQVTM and ANQGSEA. The CDR3 DNA reads TGCAGCGTTGTTGGAGACACAGATACGCAGTATTTT. Translating it yields CSVVGDTDTQYF.

The genes are TRBV5-1 and TRBJ2-3; D is undetermined. Trimming removed 2 bases at V and 3 bases at J, with 16 bases between. Germline V CDR1 and CDR2: SGHRS, YFSETQ. This CDR3 spans 16 amino acids. The CDR3 spells CASSFGSSGTTDTQYF. DNA for the CDR3: TGCGCCAGCAGCTTTGGTTCGTCGGGTACTACAGATACGCAGTATTTT.

V usage is TRBV12-3 or TRBV12-4 and J usage is TRBJ1-1; TRBD1 aligns across 7 bases. The junction had 6 bases not matched to a gene; V was cut back by 5 bases and J by 3 bases. The CDR3 has 14 amino acids. CDR3 nucleotides: TGTGCCAGCAGTCTGACAGGGAAGCACACTGAAGCTTTCTTT. This sequence encodes CASSLTGKHTEAFF.

This chain connects TRBV29-1 to TRBJ1-2; D remains unclear. Germline assignment: CDR1 SQVTM and CDR2 ANQGSEA. Trimming cost V 5 bases and J 1 base, with 5 bases left between them. This CDR3 region has 11 residues. CDR3 nucleotides: TGCAGCGTTCGCGTTAACTATGGCTACACCTTC. Protein sequence: CSVRVNYGYTF.